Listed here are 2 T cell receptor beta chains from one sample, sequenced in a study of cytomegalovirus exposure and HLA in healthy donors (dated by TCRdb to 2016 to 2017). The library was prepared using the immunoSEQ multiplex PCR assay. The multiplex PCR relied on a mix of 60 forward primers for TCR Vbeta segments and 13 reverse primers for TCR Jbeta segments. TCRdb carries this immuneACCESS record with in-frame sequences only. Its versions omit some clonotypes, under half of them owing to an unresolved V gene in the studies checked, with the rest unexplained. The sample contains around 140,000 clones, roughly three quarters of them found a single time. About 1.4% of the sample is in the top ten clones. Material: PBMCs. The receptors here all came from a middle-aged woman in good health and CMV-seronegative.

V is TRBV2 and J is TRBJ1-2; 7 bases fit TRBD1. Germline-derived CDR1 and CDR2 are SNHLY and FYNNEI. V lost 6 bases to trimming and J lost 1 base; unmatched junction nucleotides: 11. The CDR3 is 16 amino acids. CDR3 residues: CASSRSPGTVNYGYTF. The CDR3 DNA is TGTGCCAGCAGCCGATCGCCCGGGACAGTTAACTATGGCTACACCTTC.

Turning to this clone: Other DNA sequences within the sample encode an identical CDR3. Here the CDR3 DNA reads TGTGCCAGCAGTTTCAAAAGCAATCAGCCCCAGCATTTT. This sequence encodes CASSFKSNQPQHF. This chain uses TRBV27 with TRBJ1-5; D is undetermined. The germline CDR1 and CDR2 sequences are MNHEY and SMNVEV (reference sequence). V shed 3 bases and J shed 1 base, with 4 bases lying between them. There are 13 residues in the CDR3.